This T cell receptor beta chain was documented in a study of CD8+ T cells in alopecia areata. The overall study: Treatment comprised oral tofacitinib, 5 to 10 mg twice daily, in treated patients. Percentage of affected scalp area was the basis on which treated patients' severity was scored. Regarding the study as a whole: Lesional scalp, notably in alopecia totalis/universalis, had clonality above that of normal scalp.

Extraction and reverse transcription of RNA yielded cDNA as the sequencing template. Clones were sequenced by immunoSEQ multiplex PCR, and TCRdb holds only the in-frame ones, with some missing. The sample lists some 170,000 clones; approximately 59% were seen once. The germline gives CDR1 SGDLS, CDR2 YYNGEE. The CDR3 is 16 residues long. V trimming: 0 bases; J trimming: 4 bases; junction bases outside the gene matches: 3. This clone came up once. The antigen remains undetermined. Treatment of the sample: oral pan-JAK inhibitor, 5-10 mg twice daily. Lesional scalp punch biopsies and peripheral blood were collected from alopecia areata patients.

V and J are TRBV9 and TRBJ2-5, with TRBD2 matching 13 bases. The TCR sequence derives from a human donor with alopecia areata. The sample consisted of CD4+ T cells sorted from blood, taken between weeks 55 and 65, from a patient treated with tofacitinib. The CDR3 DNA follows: TGTGCCAGCAGCGTAGGGGGACTAGCGGGGCGAGAGACCCAGTACTTC. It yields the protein CASSVGGLAGRETQYF.